This T cell receptor beta chain was observed in a study of T cell repertoires in aging, cancer and after chemotherapy. Study-level information: Pre- and post-chemotherapy samples were paired from chronic lymphocytic leukemia patients treated with fludarabine- or bendamustine-based regimens. Roughly 8.9 million TCR reads were in the whole dataset.

General study findings and limits: Median generation probability rose over the chemotherapy interval in each cancer cohort, suggesting rebound thymic output. Compared with age-matched healthy donors, untreated hematological or solid cancer patients showed higher blood TCR clonality.

Amplification of TCR beta used genomic DNA extracted from peripheral blood. Trimming stripped 7 bases from V and 8 bases from J, with 16 bases between. Germline loops: CDR1 LNHDA, CDR2 SQIVND (reference sequence). The CDR3 totals 13 residues. By frequency in the sample, this clonotype is large. Its antigen is not known. TRB rearrangements spanning V, D and J were amplified using mixed TRB-A/B primers. TCRdb re-analysed the multiplex PCR reads in MiXCR, keeping a single row per CDR3 protein. The data show just over 4,500 distinct CDR3 sequences, about 20% seen once. The receptor's source is a human donor with a blood cancer. Sequencing was done on a sample of blood. The V gene is TRBV19, the J gene TRBJ2-3, with D possibly TRBD1 on 5 matching bases. The CDR3: CASTSTVAGTQYF. DNA of the CDR3: TGTGCCAGTACTTCGACAGTAGCAGGTACGCAGTATTTT.